The clone carrying this TCR beta chain was seen a few times. This entry is derived from a study of early T cells in non-severe SARS-CoV-2 infection. Each single cDNA molecule received a unique molecular identifier. TCRdb redid the calling of the 5' RACE reads with MiXCR, one entry per CDR3 protein. This table holds approximately 30,000 distinct CDR3 sequences, around 7% found once. The germline V gene encodes CDR1 SGHVS and CDR2 FNYEAQ. The CDR3 extends over 15 amino acids. The V gene end was trimmed by 1 base and the J gene end by 9 bases; junction bases not matched to a gene: 11. This sequence joins TRBV7-6 and TRBJ2-7; 8 bases match TRBD2. This clonotype was obtained from an adult who was a healthcare worker with PCR-confirmed SARS-CoV-2 infection or an uninfected control (not recorded which). Sequencing input: whole blood. The CDR3, as DNA: TGTGCCAGCAGCTTAGAGGCCGGCGGGAGGATAGGGCAGTACTTC. Translated: CASSLEAGGRIGQYF.